These 24 T cell receptor beta chains originate from one sample sequenced in a study of OX40 agonist ivuxolimab in advanced cancers. The receptor library was made with the immunoSEQ multiplex PCR assay. What TCRdb holds here is the immuneACCESS table cut down to in-frame rearrangements. Part of the clones is not present; checked against another copy, under half of the missing clones reflect an unresolved V gene, and the others are unexplained. The sample includes tens of thousands of clones, with 85% observed a single time. In total, the top ten clones hold 0.8% to 1% of the sample. The specimen was CD4+ or CD8+ T cells sorted from blood, collected in a trial of the OX40 agonist ivuxolimab. The receptors here all came from an adult with an advanced solid tumor such as melanoma, head and neck, liver or kidney cancer.

The genes are TRBV14 and TRBJ2-1, with D maybe TRBD2 (6 bases). The CDR3 length is 16 residues. The V gene's germline CDR1 is SGHDN and CDR2 FVKESK. The V end lost 3 bases, the J end lost 5 bases, and 17 bases lay between the germline ends. DNA of the CDR3: TGTGCCAGCAGCCAGAGGGCCGGGACTCCGAACAATGAGCAGTTCTTC. This translates into CASSQRAGTPNNEQFF.

This clone showed up just once. At one boundary the junction diverges from the germline segment, which might be a read error. V is TRBV18 and J is TRBJ2-7; 9 bases are shared with TRBD2. The CDR3 covers 14 residues. The germline V gene encodes CDR1 KGHSH and CDR2 LQKENI. The CDR3 DNA reads TGTGCCAGCTCACCGGAGGGACTAGCAGGGAGAGTATCCTTC. Its translation: CASSPEGLAGRVSF.

The rearrangement links TRBV7-9 to TRBJ2-5; 8 bases fit TRBD1. Germline loops: CDR1 SEHNR, CDR2 FQNEAQ (reference sequence). J was trimmed by 5 bases and V by 6 bases; bases with no gene match: 8. This CDR3 has 14 residues. This chain's CDR3 is CASSRNYRGETQYF. CDR3 in DNA: TGTGCCAGCAGTCGAAATTACAGGGGGGAGACCCAGTACTTC. The whole variable domain, remainder taken from reference TRBV7-9 and TRBJ2-5, is DTGVSQNPRHKITKRGQNVTFRCDPISEHNRLYWYRQTLGQGPEFLTYFQNEAQLEKSRLLSDRFSAERPKGSFSTLEIQRTEQGDSAMYLCASSRNYRGETQYFGPGTRLLVL.

This chain joins TRBV2 and TRBJ2-3; tentative D call: TRBD2 (5 bases). Deletions cut 7 bases from V and 0 bases from J, with 8 bases between. This CDR3 comprises 13 residues. Germline CDR1 reads SNHLY; CDR2 reads FYNNEI. In DNA, the CDR3 is TGTGCCAGCACAACGGGGAGCACAGATACGCAGTATTTT. Protein sequence: CASTTGSTDTQYF.

V and J are TRBV13 and TRBJ1-3; no clear D gene. CDR3 length: 13 residues. The germline V and J ends were trimmed by 2 bases and 7 bases, with 9 bases remaining between them. Germline V lookup: CDR1 PRHDT, CDR2 FYEKMQ (reference sequence). CDR3 sequence (DNA): TGTGCCAGCAGCTTACTCGGTGGGAACACCATATATTTT. Encoded protein: CASSLLGGNTIYF. The full variable domain, its missing parts supplied by reference TRBV13 and TRBJ1-3, is AAGVIQSPRHLIKEKRETATLKCYPIPRHDTVYWYQQGPGQDPQFLISFYEKMQSDKGSIPDRFSAQQFSDYHSELNMSSLELGDSALYFCASSLLGGNTIYFGEGSWLTVV.

The V and J genes are TRBV29-1 and TRBJ2-1; 7 positions match TRBD1. Losses at the gene ends were 7 bases for V and 7 bases for J; bases not matched to a gene: 7. Germline loops: CDR1 SQVTM, CDR2 ANQGSEA. CDR3 size: 12 residues. CDR3 in amino acids: CSALTGRNEQFF. The CDR3 DNA sequence: TGCAGCGCCTTGACAGGGCGGAATGAGCAGTTCTTC.

This clone turned up a few times. This chain joins TRBV16 and TRBJ1-1, with D unresolved. Germline V CDR1 and CDR2: KGHSY, FQNENV. This CDR3 has 13 amino acids. V lost 5 bases, J lost 5 bases, and 12 bases lay in between. In DNA, the CDR3 is TGTGCCAGCAGCTCGAATAGGGAAACTGAAGCTTTCTTT. Its translation: CASSSNRETEAFF.

This chain links TRBV5-6 with TRBJ1-4; 10 bases fit TRBD1. CDR3 size: 16 residues. The V gene's germline CDR1 is SGHDT and CDR2 YYEEEE. Trimming cost V 3 bases and J 13 bases; bases outside gene matches: 15. The CDR3 region has the DNA TGTGCCAGCAGCTCTGCCGGGACAGGGGTCTTGGCGGGACTGTTTTTT. This translates into CASSSAGTGVLAGLFF. Full variable domain (outside the CDR3, taken from reference TRBV5-6 and TRBJ1-4): DAGVTQSPTHLIKTRGQQVTLRCSPKSGHDTVSWYQQALGQGPQFIFQYYEEEERQRGNFPDRFSGHQFPNYSSELNVNALLLGDSALYLCASSSAGTGVLAGLFFGSGTQLSVL.

This chain connects TRBV6-6 to TRBJ2-4, with D possibly being TRBD1 (7 bases). The V gene lost 5 bases and the J gene lost 5 bases, with 16 bases spanning the gap. Looked up from germline, CDR1 is MNHNY and CDR2 is SVGAGI (reference sequence). The CDR3 has 15 residues. The CDR3 sequence is CASSTGEVVENIQYF. The CDR3 coding sequence is TGTGCCAGCAGTACAGGGGAGGTCGTTGAAAACATTCAGTACTTC.

The chain carries TRBV2 and TRBJ2-5; 12 positions agree with TRBD2. Near its end, the DNA agrees better with TRBJ2-7, so the J call may be wrong. This CDR3 contains 14 residues. Germline-derived CDR1 and CDR2 are SNHLY and FYNNEI. The CDR3 region is CASRLAGGSYEQYF. As DNA, the CDR3 is TGTGCCAGCAGGCTAGCGGGAGGGTCCTACGAGCAGTACTTC.

The chain couples TRBV5-3 to TRBJ1-3; tentative D call: TRBD1 (5 bases). TRBV5-3 is given ORF status, its function remaining uncertain. This CDR3 is built from 17 residues. Deletions cut 3 bases from V and 0 bases from J, with 16 bases between. Here the CDR3 DNA reads TGTGCCAGAAGCTACATTCCGGACACCTACTCTGGAAACACCATATATTTT. The encoded protein is CARSYIPDTYSGNTIYF.

V usage is TRBV2 and J usage is TRBJ2-7; D remains ambiguous. The V and J ends lost 4 bases and 3 bases respectively, with 10 bases between them. The CDR3 length is 13 residues. Germline loops: CDR1 SNHLY, CDR2 FYNNEI. The CDR3 bases are TGTGCCAGCAGTGTCGGCCAGATCTACGAGCAGTACTTC. This gives the protein CASSVGQIYEQYF.

The chain recombines TRBV18 with TRBJ2-7; tentatively, D is TRBD1 (6 bases). Germline CDR1 and CDR2: KGHSH and LQKENI. CDR3 size: 13 residues. Trimming took off 3 bases at V and 1 base at J, with 7 bases between the two ends. As DNA, the CDR3 is TGTGCCAGCTCACCGGACAGTTCCTACGAGCAGTACTTC. Translating it yields CASSPDSSYEQYF. Variable domain in full (rest from reference TRBV18 and TRBJ2-7): NAGVMQNPRHLVRRRGQEARLRCSPMKGHSHVYWYRQLPEEGLKFMVYLQKENIIDESGMPKERFSAEFPKEGPSILRIQQVVRGDSAAYFCASSPDSSYEQYFGPGTRLTVT.

The chain couples TRBV28 to TRBJ1-2, with a weak D call TRBD1 (6 bases). V was shortened by 1 base and J by 2 bases, with 14 bases between the two germline ends. Germline CDR1 reads MDHEN; CDR2 reads SYDVKM. The CDR3 runs to 16 residues. CDR3 DNA sequence: TGTGCCAGCAGTTTATTGGGGGGCAGGGAAAACTATGGCTACACCTTC. The encoded protein is CASSLLGGRENYGYTF.

The J gene is TRBJ1-1, the V gene TRBV7-2; D possibly corresponds to TRBD1 (5 bases). The germline V gene encodes CDR1 SGHTA and CDR2 FQGNSA. The CDR3 runs to 14 residues. V gave up 6 bases and J gave up 5 bases, with 16 bases separating them. CDR3 residues: CASSRQGLGTEAFF. As DNA, the CDR3 is TGTGCCAGCAGTCGGCAGGGTCTGGGTACTGAAGCTTTCTTT.

This clone was counted a few times. This chain joins TRBV4-1 and TRBJ2-3; either TRBD1 or TRBD2 may fit D (6 bases each). Germline lookup yields CDR1 MGHRA and CDR2 YSYEKL. CDR3 size: 15 residues. Trimming left V 1 base short and J 5 bases short, with 13 bases between. Here the CDR3 reads CASSQVGGGQDTQYF. Written as DNA, the CDR3 is TGCGCCAGCAGCCAAGTCGGTGGGGGGCAAGATACGCAGTATTTT.

V is TRBV7-2 and J is TRBJ2-5; D is unresolved. The germline V and J ends were trimmed by 2 bases and 7 bases, with 17 bases remaining between them. Germline V lookup: CDR1 SGHTA, CDR2 FQGNSA. CDR3 length: 15 residues. The CDR3: CASSLIGPPTGTQYF. The CDR3 nucleotides are TGTGCCAGCAGCTTAATAGGGCCCCCAACGGGGACCCAGTACTTC.

The chain employs TRBV4-1 and TRBJ1-2, with a possible D match to TRBD1 (6 bases). The length of the CDR3 is 15 residues. Trimming pared 2 bases from V and 4 bases from J, leaving 14 bases between. Germline V gives CDR1 MGHRA, CDR2 YSYEKL. In nucleotides, the CDR3 is TGCGCCAGCAGCCAATACCGGGACACTAGCTATGGCTACACCTTC. It translates to CASSQYRDTSYGYTF.

This chain joins TRBV6-5 and TRBJ1-1, with no clear D. The CDR3 length is 11 residues. The V and J ends lost 6 bases and 1 base respectively, with 3 bases between them. The V gene's germline CDR1 is MNHEY and CDR2 SVGAGI. For the CDR3, the DNA is TGTGCCAGCAGGTGGAACACTGAAGCTTTCTTT. Its translation is CASRWNTEAFF.

This sequence joins TRBV9 and TRBJ2-1; TRBD1 aligns across 7 bases. The V segment lost 0 bases and the J segment 4 bases; nucleotides outside the gene matches: 7. Germline assignment: CDR1 SGDLS and CDR2 YYNGEE. The CDR3 has 16 residues. The CDR3 region is CASSVAPRGSYNEQFF. The DNA for the CDR3 is TGTGCCAGCAGCGTAGCCCCCAGGGGGAGTTACAATGAGCAGTTCTTC.

J is TRBJ2-7 and V is TRBV7-8; no clear D. Germline CDR1 reads SGHVS; CDR2 reads FQNEAQ. The CDR3 covers 14 residues. V lost 1 base, J lost 1 base, and 8 bases lay in between. This CDR3 is CASSLVAPSYEQYF. The DNA of the CDR3 is TGTGCCAGCAGCTTAGTTGCGCCTTCCTACGAGCAGTACTTC.

This chain uses TRBV29-1 with TRBJ2-3; D gene uncertain. The germline V and J ends were trimmed by 8 bases and 0 bases, with 9 bases remaining between them. The CDR3 is 12 amino acids. Germline-derived CDR1 and CDR2 are SQVTM and ANQGSEA. CDR3 amino acids: CSPRLSTDTQYF. The DNA for the CDR3 is TGCAGCCCCAGACTTAGCACAGATACGCAGTATTTT.

V and J are TRBV15 and TRBJ2-5, with unresolved D. Trimming removed 1 base from V and 2 bases from J, with 5 bases in between. The CDR3 has 13 residues. CDR1 is LNHNV and CDR2 is YYDKDF in the germline V gene (reference sequence). The CDR3 DNA sequence: TGTGCCACCAGCAGAGCACGGCAAGAGACCCAGTACTTC. Amino acid sequence: CATSRARQETQYF.

There are a few counts of this clone. CDR3 nucleotides: TGTGCCAGCAAGAGGAGAGACGAGCAGTACTTC. This encodes CASKRRDEQYF. The chain is built from TRBV2 and TRBJ2-7; no definite D call. The V and J ends lost 7 bases and 5 bases respectively, with 9 bases between them. CDR1 SNHLY and CDR2 FYNNEI come from the germline V gene. The length of the CDR3 is 11 residues.